This TCR beta chain appears in the sequencing data of a study of metastatic and nonmetastatic thyroid tumors. As for the study in general: The comparison covered peripheral blood and tumor or nodule tissue in malignant and benign thyroid patients. Whole-study findings and limits: Versus benign nodules, malignant thyroid tumors reportedly had significantly higher TCR beta diversity, in blood and tumor.

No patient had received any treatment before thyroid surgery. Original analysis: The study took CDR3 differences across clinicopathological groups and made a distant-metastasis classifier for papillary thyroid cancer from them. From the PCR reads, TCRdb re-called clones with MiXCR. These V and J calls originate from TCRdb's pipeline instead of the authors' own analysis. The data show some 33,000 clones, about a fifth seen once. Of note for this clone: Its antigen is not known.

From germline, CDR1 is MNHNS and CDR2 SASEGT. The J segment lost 0 bases and the V segment lost 9 bases, leaving 3 bases of the junction unmatched. The CDR3 contains 14 residues. V and J are TRBV6-1 and TRBJ1-3; 9 bases are shared with TRBD1. The sequenced sample consisted of tumor tissue. The clonotype comes from a male donor with papillary thyroid cancer or a benign thyroid nodule (not recorded which). Some clones in this sample may be carry-over from other donors' samples. CDR3 bases: TGTGCCAGGGACAGGGGCCTCTCTGGAAACACCATATATTTT. Protein sequence: CARDRGLSGNTIYF.